A single sample gave rise to the 19 T cell receptor beta chains below, sequenced in a study of blood T cells in healthy people across ages. Primers used in a second PCR of about 6 to 11 cycles were a sample-barcoded 5' primer and a J-beta primer mix. MiXCR, applied by TCRdb to the 5' RACE reads, yields one record per CDR3 protein. The sample yields 1.5 million to 2 million distinct CDR3 sequences, 28% seen once. Sequenced: blood. Receptors were obtained from a woman aged 25-40 years in good health.

The gene calls are TRBV20-1 and TRBJ2-7, with D tentatively TRBD1 (5 bases). In germline, CDR1 is DFQATT, CDR2 SNEGSKA (reference sequence). The CDR3 totals 14 residues. V lost 6 bases and J lost 6, with 21 bases in between. The CDR3 sequence: CSAPRATGRGEQYF. As DNA, the CDR3 is TGCAGTGCCCCGAGAGCCACAGGCAGAGGCGAGCAGTACTTC.

V and J are TRBV3-1 and TRBJ1-5; TRBD1 aligns across 8 bases. The CDR3 is made up of 13 amino acids. Germline values: CDR1 LGHDT, CDR2 YNNKEL (reference sequence). Trimming took 8 bases from V and 7 from J; bases not matched to a gene: 7. The CDR3 nucleotides are TGTGCCAGCGGGACAGGAGGGTACCAGCCCCAGCATTTT. Protein sequence: CASGTGGYQPQHF. Full variable domain (missing parts from reference TRBV3-1 and TRBJ1-5): DTAVSQTPKYLVTQMGNDKSIKCEQNLGHDTMYWYKQDSKKFLKIMFSYNNKELIINETVPNRFSPKSPDKAHLNLHINSLELGDSAVYFCASGTGGYQPQHFGDGTRLSIL.

This clonotype was observed a few times. At one of its ends the junction is not consistent with the germline gene, which may arise from a read error. This sequence joins TRBV5-1 and TRBJ2-6; D call uncertain. The V gene's germline CDR1 is SGHRS and CDR2 YFSETQ. The CDR3 length is 14 residues. In nucleotides, the CDR3 is TGCGCCGGCAGCCAGCAGGCCGGGGCCAACGTCCTGACTTTC. Its protein product is CAGSQQAGANVLTF.

This clonotype was seen a handful of times. The chain employs TRBV12-3 or TRBV12-4 and TRBJ2-7; D gene ambiguous. V was clipped by 4 bases and J by 3 bases, with 10 bases between them. This CDR3 is 13 amino acids long. The CDR3 nucleotides read TGTGCCAGCAGTTCCCCGAATTACTACGAGCAGTACTTC. Its protein product is CASSSPNYYEQYF.

This chain links TRBV20-1 with TRBJ2-1; the D gene could be TRBD1 or TRBD2 (5 bases each). The J call may be faulty, since TRBJ2-7 better matches the DNA end. Germline values: CDR1 DFQATT, CDR2 SNEGSKA (reference sequence). The CDR3 spans 15 residues. In DNA, the CDR3 is TGCAGTGCTAGAGATCAGGGCGGGTCCTACAATGAGCAGTACTTC. It specifies CSARDQGGSYNEQYF.

This clonotype was detected many times. The chain couples TRBV7-2 to TRBJ1-2; D unresolved. The CDR3 extends over 14 amino acids. The V end lost 1 base, the J end lost 0 bases, and 6 bases lay between the germline ends. Germline values: CDR1 SGHTA, CDR2 FQGNSA. In DNA, the CDR3 is TGTGCCAGCAGCTTAGGGGAAACTAACTATGGCTACACCTTC. Amino acid sequence: CASSLGETNYGYTF.

As regards this clonotype: With a much larger clone just one base away, this may be a read error. The chain recombines TRBV7-6 with TRBJ2-7; D is uncertain. The CDR3 length is 15 residues. CDR1 and CDR2 from the germline V gene are SGHVS and FNYEAQ. V was trimmed by 3 bases and J by 1 base, leaving 13 bases between them. CDR3 bases: TGTGCCAGCAGCTTCGGATCGGAGAATTCCTACGAGCAGTACTTC. Translating it yields CASSFGSENSYEQYF.

In its sample, this clonotype was seen a few times. The chain couples TRBV27 to TRBJ2-1; D possibly corresponds to TRBD1 (6 bases). The V and J ends lost 4 bases and 6 bases respectively, with 16 bases between them. There are 15 residues in the CDR3. Germline V CDR1 and CDR2: MNHEY, SMNVEV (reference sequence). The CDR3 loop is CASSSRGSRGNEQFF. The DNA of the CDR3 is TGTGCCAGCAGTTCGAGGGGGTCGCGCGGCAATGAGCAGTTCTTC.

The chain links TRBV20-1 to TRBJ2-7, with 12 bases that match TRBD2. Judging by the DNA end, TRBJ2-5 fits better; the J call may be wrong. This CDR3 is built from 16 residues. Germline values: CDR1 DFQATT, CDR2 SNEGSKA (reference sequence). The DNA for the CDR3 is TGCAGTGCTAGCTGGCCTAGCGGGGGGGCCTTGGAGACCCAGTACTTC. This sequence encodes CSASWPSGGALETQYF.

The rearrangement joins TRBV15 to TRBJ2-1; D is unclear. Germline CDR1 LNHNV, CDR2 YYDKDF (reference sequence). V dropped 4 bases and J dropped 5 bases, with 18 bases sitting between them. This CDR3 region has 16 residues. The CDR3 loop is CATSTRLGLVNNEQFF. In DNA form, the CDR3 reads TGTGCCACCAGCACCAGGCTGGGGTTGGTAAACAATGAGCAGTTCTTC.

This clonotype showed up many times. This rearrangement joins TRBV27 to TRBJ2-7; no clear D gene. Germline CDR1 and CDR2: MNHEY and SMNVEV (reference sequence). This CDR3 is built from 13 residues. V shed 7 bases and J shed 7 bases, with 17 bases lying between them. In DNA form, the CDR3 reads TGTGCCAGCAAGTCCCAAAATCTGGGGGAGCAGTACTTC. Translation: CASKSQNLGEQYF.

V gene TRBV7-3 combines with J gene TRBJ1-4; D not resolved. The length of the CDR3 is 13 residues. Germline V gene data show CDR1 as SGHTA and CDR2 as FQGTGA. Trimming stripped 1 base from V and 6 bases from J, with 6 bases between. The CDR3 is CASSLRHDEKLFF. CDR3 DNA sequence: TGTGCCAGCAGCTTAAGACACGATGAAAAACTGTTTTTT.

About this clonotype itself: Germline and junction disagree at one end, which may indicate a read error. The V and J genes are TRBV6-6 and TRBJ1-4; the D is unclear. Per the germline V gene, CDR1 is MNHNY and CDR2 is SVGAGI (reference sequence). The CDR3 is made up of 15 amino acids. The CDR3: CASSSSQPFNEKLFF. The DNA for the CDR3 is TGTGCCAGTAGTTCCTCTCAACCCTTTAATGAAAAACTGTTTTTT.

The rearrangement joins TRBV20-1 to TRBJ2-5, with 7 positions matching TRBD1. V was clipped by 1 base and J by 5 bases; unmatched bases: 7. Germline V CDR1 and CDR2: DFQATT, SNEGSKA (reference sequence). CDR3 length: 14 amino acids. CDR3: CSARVQGPRETQYF. The CDR3 DNA follows: TGCAGTGCTAGAGTACAGGGGCCCCGGGAGACCCAGTACTTC.

This clonotype was found a few times. J is TRBJ1-2 and V is TRBV30, with 10 bases fitting TRBD1. CDR1 GTSNPN and CDR2 SVGIG come from the germline V gene (reference sequence). The CDR3 totals 12 residues. V lost 5 bases, J lost 7 bases, and 4 bases stayed unmatched. As DNA, the CDR3 is TGTGCCTGGCGGGGACAGGGGTTTGGCTACACCTTC. It codes for CAWRGQGFGYTF.

This clonotype was picked up many times. The V gene is TRBV12-3 or TRBV12-4, the J gene TRBJ2-7; D may be TRBD2 (5 bases). V lost 6 bases and J lost 5, with 17 bases in between. The length of the CDR3 is 14 residues. The CDR3 spells CASRPVPTTDEQYF. DNA for the CDR3: TGTGCCAGCAGACCTGTTCCGACTACGGACGAGCAGTACTTC.

J is TRBJ1-2 and V is TRBV7-9, with TRBD1 as a possible D gene (6 bases). CDR3 length: 18 residues. V lost 5 bases, J lost 2 bases, and 24 bases lay in between. Germline CDR1 SEHNR, CDR2 FQNEAQ (reference sequence). The CDR3 loop is CASSEGSRTAPMNYGYTF. CDR3 nucleotide sequence: TGTGCCAGCAGCGAGGGATCTCGGACAGCCCCTATGAACTATGGCTACACCTTC.

As for this clonotype: An end of the junction differs from the germline gene, which may be a read error. The rearrangement uses TRBV27 and TRBJ1-1; no firm D call. The CDR3 has 15 amino acids. Germline CDR1 MNHEY, CDR2 SMNVEV (reference sequence). The CDR3 here is CASSLSPSRDTGAFF. The CDR3, as DNA: TGTGCCAGCAGTTTATCACCGTCCCGCGACACTGGAGCTTTCTTT.

The chain combines TRBV5-1 with TRBJ1-1; TRBD1 is a possible D gene (6 bases). The V and J ends lost 3 bases and 3 bases respectively, with 9 bases between them. CDR3 length equals 13 residues. Germline CDR1 is SGHRS and CDR2 is YFSETQ. The CDR3, as DNA: TGCGCCAGCAGCTACGAGGGGGACACTGAAGCTTTCTTT. This codes for CASSYEGDTEAFF.